This entry features one TCR beta chain sequence. Its specificity is unknown. The CDR3 consists of 15 residues. This entry belongs to a study of T cells expressing NK-cell markers. Study overall: The authors derived TCR beta repertoires from sorted CD3+CD56+NKG2C+, CD3+CD56+NKG2C- and CD3+CD56-NKG2C+ T cells.

General study findings and limits: The CD3+CD56-NKG2C+ fraction was also led by these clonotypes in several donors.

TCRdb processed the 5' RACE reads again and assigns one entry to each CDR3 protein, with no DNA. This table holds 200,000 to 300,000 distinct CDR3 sequences. The chain combines TRBV12-3 or TRBV12-4 with TRBJ1-3; no DNA is available, so the TRBD1 call from TCRdb remains unchecked. This receptor was obtained from a man aged 18 to 30 in good health. Sequenced sample: blood T cells: a sorted CD56 or NKG2C T cell subset, CD4+ or CD8+ T cells, or bulk PBMC T cells (not recorded which). The CDR3 here is CASSLSPGFLNTIYF.